This TCR beta chain originates from a study of cytomegalovirus exposure and HLA in healthy donors. Whole-study results and caveats: Equally common other TCR beta chains were less clonally expanded than HLA-associated ones, a later analysis found. Several of the most significant clusters appeared, in a later analysis, to be linked to common viral pathogens. Later work associated fewer than 20,000 TCR beta sequences with HLA alleles at 0.05 false discovery rate.

Donors were ostensibly healthy at sampling, although undocumented immune exposures were probable. A note on this clone: Antigen specificity is unknown. Additional DNA sequences in this sample encode the identical CDR3.

The PCR employed 60 Vbeta primers together with 13 Jbeta primers. Profiled with immunoSEQ multiplex PCR; TCRdb holds only in-frame clones, not every one. Of about 220,000 clones listed, 82% are singletons. The trim removed 4 bases at V and 4 bases at J, leaving 1 base unmatched. CDR3 length: 15 residues. CDR1 is MNHEY and CDR2 is SMNVEV in the germline V gene (reference sequence). The rearrangement uses TRBV27 and TRBJ2-1; 13 bases align to TRBD2. The sequence came from a man aged 35 to 55 in good health and CMV-seropositive. Material: PBMCs. In DNA, the CDR3 is TGTGCCAGCAGTTCGGGACTAGCGGGGTACAATGAGCAGTTCTTC. It yields the protein CASSSGLAGYNEQFF.